The following is a T cell receptor (beta chain) sequence with its context. What it binds is not known. From germline, CDR1 is LNHDA and CDR2 SQIVND (reference sequence). Deletions cut 3 bases from V and 0 bases from J, with 8 bases between. The CDR3 loop spans 15 amino acids. The donors were members of the roughly 120-subject validation cohort (separate from the approximately 670-subject first cohort). Clones were read by immunoSEQ multiplex PCR, and TCRdb kept only the in-frame ones, dropping some. The top ten hold about 0.85% of the sample, which has about 300,000 clones, over 75% seen once. The record originates from a study of cytomegalovirus exposure and HLA in healthy donors. Study findings and constraints: Researchers counted roughly 160 TCR beta chains as cytomegalovirus-associated.

Sequencing was carried out using PBMCs. The gene calls are TRBV19 and TRBJ1-4, with no clear D. The sequence derives from a woman aged 18 to 35 in good health and CMV-seronegative. CDR3 residues: CASSMPGATNEKLFF. The CDR3 DNA reads TGTGCCAGTAGTATGCCCGGGGCAACTAATGAAAAACTGTTTTTT.